A selection of T cell receptor beta chains follows, all from one sample in a study of regulatory T cells in long-lasting Graves disease. TCRdb passed the multiplex PCR reads through MiXCR, listing each CDR3 protein once. This sample has approximately 360,000 distinct CDR3 sequences, with roughly 10% found just once. These sequences were also reported in another study, on T cells in Graves' hyperthyroidism and ophthalmopathy.

Sample: peripheral blood mononuclear cells (PBMCs), taken at new diagnosis, from a patient treated with antithyroid drugs. The source of these receptors is a young woman with Graves disease. CDR3s include the opening cysteine and the closing phenylalanine or tryptophan. The D gene is left open where the match is weak. Where a row states a size, it is once, few, many or the class of an expanded clone; other rows omit it.

j_call | clone_size | d_call | v_call | cdr3_nt | cdr3_aa
TRBJ1-2 | NA | NA | TRBV20-1 | TGCAGTGCTAGAGATAATTTAGGGCGGGAGTCTAACTATGGCTACACCTTC | CSARDNLGRESNYGYTF
TRBJ1-2 | few | TRBD1 | TRBV29-1 | TGCAGCTCCTCTCTATCCAGGGGGCAGGGTGGCTACACCTTC | CSSSLSRGQGGYTF
TRBJ1-1 | few | NA | TRBV4-1 | TGCGCCAGCGGGCCGGTGGTTTTCAGCCTGAACACTGAAGCTTTCTTT | CASGPVVFSLNTEAFF
TRBJ2-3 | many | TRBD2 | TRBV27 | TGTGCCAGCAGTCCTTTAGCGGGGGTCACAGATACGCAGTATTTT | CASSPLAGVTDTQYF
TRBJ1-2 | few | NA | TRBV14 | TGTGCCAGCAGCCAAGATAGGGGTGGGACGGCAAACTATGGCTACACCTTC | CASSQDRGGTANYGYTF
TRBJ1-1 | many | NA | TRBV29-1 | TGCAGCGTTGAGGGCTTGAACACTGAAGCTTTCTTT | CSVEGLNTEAFF
TRBJ2-2 | many | TRBD1 | TRBV27 | TGTGCCAGCAGTTTGTCAGGGGGAAGGACCGGGGAGCTGTTTTTT | CASSLSGGRTGELFF
TRBJ2-1 | many | TRBD2 | TRBV4-1 | TGCGCCAGCAGCCAATCGACAGGGACTAGCGGGTCCGATGAGCAGTTCTTC | CASSQSTGTSGSDEQFF
TRBJ2-1 | many | NA | TRBV25-1 | TGTGCCAGCAGTTTCGGGCTGAGAAATGAGCAGTTCTTC | CASSFGLRNEQFF
TRBJ1-1 | many | NA | TRBV7-9 | TGTGCCAGCAGCGCTGTCCCCAGAAACACTGAAGCTTTCTTT | CASSAVPRNTEAFF
TRBJ2-7 | NA | TRBD2 | TRBV9 | TGTGCCAGCAGCGTAGCTAGCGGGCTCTACGAGCAGTACTTC | CASSVASGLYEQYF
TRBJ2-1 | few | TRBD2 | TRBV7-3 | TGTGCCAGCAGCCGCATGGGGGGGCTAGCGGGAGGGCCGTTTTACAATGAGCAGTTCTTC | CASSRMGGLAGGPFYNEQFF
TRBJ2-5 | many | NA | TRBV28 | TGTGCCAGCAGTTTAGGGACTGCCCAAGAGACCCAGTACTTC | CASSLGTAQETQYF
TRBJ1-1 | many | NA | TRBV13 | TGTGCCAGCAGCACGACAGAGAGGGGCACTGAAGCTTTCTTT | CASSTTERGTEAFF
TRBJ2-7 | many | NA | TRBV10-3 | TGTGCCATCAGTGAGTCTAGCGAATCCTACGAGCAGTACTTC | CAISESSESYEQYF
TRBJ2-3 | many | NA | TRBV20-1 | TGCAGTGCTAGAACGGCAGAGAACACAGATACGCAGTATTTT | CSARTAENTDTQYF
TRBJ1-1 | many | NA | TRBV20-1 | TGCAGTGCTAGAGGAACTTCTAGGACAGCCAACACTGAAGCTTTCTTT | CSARGTSRTANTEAFF
TRBJ2-3 | NA | TRBD2 | TRBV9 | TGTGCCAGCAGCGCCGCGGGGGGGACTAGCACAGATACGCAGTATTTT | CASSAAGGTSTDTQYF
TRBJ1-3 | many | NA | TRBV7-2 | TGTGCCAGCAGCCTAGGACAGCTGGACACCATATATTTT | CASSLGQLDTIYF
TRBJ2-1 | many | NA | TRBV20-1 | TGCAGTGCTAGAGATCTGTACAGGACGAATGGACCCAATGAGCAGTTCTTC | CSARDLYRTNGPNEQFF
TRBJ2-5 | many | NA | TRBV10-3 | TGTGCCATCAGGGGACACCAACAAGAGACCCAGTACTTC | CAIRGHQQETQYF
TRBJ1-1 | NA | TRBD1 | TRBV6-5 | TGTGCCAGCAGTTACTCGGGACAGTCACTGAACACTGAAGCTTTCTTT | CASSYSGQSLNTEAFF
TRBJ1-2 | NA | NA | TRBV4-1 | TGCGCCAGCAGCCAAGATGGGTCCGGACTGGGCTACACCTTC | CASSQDGSGLGYTF
TRBJ1-1 | many | TRBD1 | TRBV19 | TGTGCCAGTAGTATAGATCGATGGACAGGGAATGGAGCTTTCTTT | CASSIDRWTGNGAFF
TRBJ2-2 | NA | TRBD2 | TRBV9 | TGTGCCAGCAGCGGACTAGCGATAACCGGGGAGCTGTCTTTT | CASSGLAITGELSF
TRBJ2-5 | NA | TRBD2 | TRBV5-1 | TGCGCCAGCAGGCGAGGTAGCGGGGGCTACGAAGAGACCCAGTACTTC | CASRRGSGGYEETQYF
TRBJ2-5 | NA | NA | TRBV14 | TGTGCCAGCAGCCCGACAGGCGGGGGAGTAGGAGAGACCCAGTACTTC | CASSPTGGGVGETQYF
TRBJ2-5 | many | NA | TRBV7-2 | TGTGCCAGCAGGAGAGGACTGACGGAAGGGACCCAGTACTTC | CASRRGLTEGTQYF
TRBJ1-1 | few | NA | TRBV7-9 | TGTGCCAGCAGCCCACCAGGGGTCGGAGGCACTGAAGCTTTCTTT | CASSPPGVGGTEAFF
TRBJ1-2 | many | NA | TRBV6-2/TRBV6-3 | TGTGCCAGCTCTCAAACCCTTTTGGGTGGCTACACCTTC | CASSQTLLGGYTF
TRBJ2-1 | NA | TRBD1 | TRBV9 | TGTGCCAGCAGCGGTCAGGGGGCCCATGAGCAGTTCTTC | CASSGQGAHEQFF
TRBJ2-1 | many | TRBD2 | TRBV3-1 | TGTGCCAGCAGCCAAACTAGCGGGAGGGCCTTAGATGAGCAGTTCTTC | CASSQTSGRALDEQFF
TRBJ2-7 | many | NA | TRBV5-1 | TGCGCCAGCAGCTTGGGTTCAAGTGACACTCGGGACGAGCAGTACTTC | CASSLGSSDTRDEQYF
TRBJ1-4 | NA | NA | TRBV4-1 | TGCGCCAGCAGCCAAGGACCTGGGGGGGCGGATGAAAAACTGTTTTTT | CASSQGPGGADEKLFF
TRBJ1-1 | few | NA | TRBV14 | TGTGCCAGCAGCCAAGGCAGCGGGAACACTGAAGCTTTCTTT | CASSQGSGNTEAFF
TRBJ1-1 | many | TRBD1 | TRBV6-5 | TGTGCCAGCAGTTACCCCAGTCCCCAGGACAGGGAGAACACTGAAGCTTTCTTT | CASSYPSPQDRENTEAFF
TRBJ2-1 | many | TRBD2 | TRBV11-2 | TGTGCCAGCAGCTTAATGGGGCGGGAGGGCGAGCAGTTCTTC | CASSLMGREGEQFF
TRBJ2-3 | many | NA | TRBV6-2/TRBV6-3 | TGTGCCAGCAGTCGATACAGGGTCGATACGCAGTATTTT | CASSRYRVDTQYF
TRBJ2-7 | NA | NA | TRBV20-1 | TGCAGTGCTCACCCGGGGCCGCTAGCATCCTACGAGCAGTACTTC | CSAHPGPLASYEQYF
TRBJ1-5 | NA | NA | TRBV11-3 | TGTGCCAGCAGCTTATCAGGGCTCACGGTTGGACGGAATCAGCCCCAGCATTTT | CASSLSGLTVGRNQPQHF
TRBJ2-7 | many | TRBD1 | TRBV20-1 | TGCAGTGCTAGCCCCGGGACAGGGACGTACGAGCAGTACTTC | CSASPGTGTYEQYF
TRBJ1-1 | many | NA | TRBV11-2 | TGTGCCAGCAGCTCCTCCCTCGCGACTGAAGCTTTCTTT | CASSSSLATEAFF
TRBJ2-3 | NA | NA | TRBV9 | TGTGCCAGCAGCGTGGGACTTAGCACAGATACGCAGTATTTT | CASSVGLSTDTQYF
TRBJ1-1 | many | NA | TRBV19 | TGTGCCAGTACGGGGGGGAAGATACCCATGAACACTGAAGCTTTCTTT | CASTGGKIPMNTEAFF